Given below is one TCR beta chain in context. The target antigen is unknown. Per the germline V gene, CDR1 is SQVTM and CDR2 is ANQGSEA. The CDR3 spans 12 residues. These data are taken from a study of monozygotic twins with inflammatory bowel disease. Regarding the study as a whole: Sharing of clonotypes with others was lower in IBD patients than in healthy twins, and this was especially so with disease activity.

With the 5' RACE reads reprocessed, TCRdb shows one record per CDR3 protein and no DNA. The listing records 300,000 to 400,000 distinct CDR3 sequences. Specimen: blood. This TCR was sampled from a human donor with ulcerative colitis or Crohn's disease, or a healthy co-twin of an affected twin (not recorded which). The chain combines TRBV29-1 with TRBJ2-5; TCRdb selects TRBD1, and the lack of DNA leaves this call unchecked. CDR3 in amino acids: CSVITGIGTQYF. The full variable domain, rest sourced from reference TRBV29-1 and TRBJ2-5, is SAVISQKPSRDICQRGTSLTIQCQVDSQVTMMFWYRQQPGQSLTLIATANQGSEATYESGFVIDKFPISRPNLTFSTLTVSNMSPEDSSIYLCSVITGIGTQYFGPGTRLLVL.